This note documents a single T cell receptor (beta chain) sequence. The source of the sample is a study of blood T cell repertoires in COVID-19. For the study at large: Collection of acute and convalescent COVID-19 samples took place in the United States, Italy and Spain. Sources were T cells, B-cell-depleted T cells, or PBMCs; the material itself was cDNA or gDNA.

In the original analysis: Counts of nucleated cells, estimated from reference gene primer amplification, were obtained. Profiled with immunoSEQ multiplex PCR; TCRdb holds only in-frame clones, not every one. That table gives V, J and clone size, and the DNA gave D and trimming. The table includes some 53,000 clones, about 90% detected once. The CDR3 has 12 residues. Germline V gene sequence: CDR1 MNHEY, CDR2 SMNVEV (reference sequence). V lost 6 bases and J 7 bases, leaving 12 bases between the germline ends. The sample taken for sequencing was peripheral blood. This TCR was recovered from a human donor with active COVID-19. The donor label of this sample is uncertain. J is TRBJ2-5 and V is TRBV27, with a tentative D call TRBD1 (5 bases). Here the CDR3 DNA reads TGTGCCAGCAGGACGCTCCAGGGGACCCAGTACTTC. This gives the protein CASRTLQGTQYF.